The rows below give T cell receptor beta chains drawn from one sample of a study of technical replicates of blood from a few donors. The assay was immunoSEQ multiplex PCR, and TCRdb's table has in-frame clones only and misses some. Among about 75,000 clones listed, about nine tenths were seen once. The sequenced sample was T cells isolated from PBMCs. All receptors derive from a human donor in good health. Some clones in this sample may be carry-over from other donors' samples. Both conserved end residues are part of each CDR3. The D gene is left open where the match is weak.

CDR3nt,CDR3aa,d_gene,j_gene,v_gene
TGTGCCAGCAGTTGGAGAGCCCTGAACACTGAAGCTTTCTTT,CASSWRALNTEAFF,NA,TRBJ1-1,TRBV27
TGTGCCAGCAGCTTAATGGACAGTAATTCACCCCTCCACTTT,CASSLMDSNSPLHF,NA,TRBJ1-6,TRBV7-9
TGTGCCAGCAGTTACCGGTTCCGGGACAACACCTACGAGCAGTACTTC,CASSYRFRDNTYEQYF,NA,TRBJ2-7,TRBV6-5
TGTGCCAGCAGCTCCTTGGGGGGAGAGGGTCAGCCCCAGCATTTT,CASSSLGGEGQPQHF,NA,TRBJ1-5,TRBV7-8
TGCAGCGTTTCGACAGCCTCTAACTATGGCTACACCTTC,CSVSTASNYGYTF,NA,TRBJ1-2,TRBV29-1
TGCGCCAGCAGCCAAGATCTTAGCGGGTCCGTCTACGAGCAGTACTTC,CASSQDLSGSVYEQYF,TRBD2,TRBJ2-7,TRBV4-1
TGCAGTGCTAGAGATGGGCGGGGGCAGTACTTC,CSARDGRGQYF,NA,TRBJ2-7,TRBV20-1
TGTGCCAGCAGTTTCGCGCCGCCGACGAGCGGTTCCTACGAGCAGTACTTC,CASSFAPPTSGSYEQYF,NA,TRBJ2-7,TRBV5-4
TGTGCCAGCGTAGAACAGACAGGGTATAATGAAAAACTGTTTTTT,CASVEQTGYNEKLFF,TRBD1,TRBJ1-4,TRBV6-1
TGTGCCAGCACCTCCCGGCGGGGGACAGGGGATGAAAAACTGTTTTTT,CASTSRRGTGDEKLFF,TRBD1,TRBJ1-4,TRBV2
TGTGCCAGCAGCCTTCTACGCGGACAGGGGCACTACGAGCAGTACTTC,CASSLLRGQGHYEQYF,TRBD1,TRBJ2-7,TRBV5-4
TGCGCCAGCAAGACGTCGACTAGCGCGAGCTCCTACAATGAGCAGTTCTTC,CASKTSTSASSYNEQFF,TRBD2,TRBJ2-1,TRBV5-1
TGTGCCAGCAGCCCCAACGACAGGGCCTATGGCTACACCTTC,CASSPNDRAYGYTF,TRBD1,TRBJ1-2,TRBV6-5
TGTGCCAGCAGCTTCGGGGAAGCACATGGCTACACCTTC,CASSFGEAHGYTF,NA,TRBJ1-2,TRBV7-9
TGTGCCACCAGCACTTCGGGAAGGGGACCGTTCAGGAGGGATGAGCAGTTCTTC,CATSTSGRGPFRRDEQFF,NA,TRBJ2-1,TRBV15
TGTGCCAGCAGCTGGGAGTACAGGGTTGATACGCAGTATTTT,CASSWEYRVDTQYF,NA,TRBJ2-3,TRBV5-5
TGTGCCTGGAGTCAGGGACAAAGCAATCAGCCCCAGCATTTT,CAWSQGQSNQPQHF,NA,TRBJ1-5,TRBV30
TGTGCCAGCAGCTCTGGACAGGTCTATGGCTACACCTTC,CASSSGQVYGYTF,TRBD1,TRBJ1-2,TRBV7-9
TGTGCCAGCAGTTACGGAGAAACCTTTGACGAGCAGTACTTC,CASSYGETFDEQYF,NA,TRBJ2-7,TRBV6-5
TGCGCCAGCAGCTTGATGACTAGGGAGACCCAGTACTTC,CASSLMTRETQYF,NA,TRBJ2-5,TRBV5-1
TGTGCCAGTCGCGTCACCGGGACAGGGGGGCGCAATGAGCAGTTCTTC,CASRVTGTGGRNEQFF,TRBD1,TRBJ2-1,TRBV7-2
TGTGCCAGCTCACCCTATAGCGGGAGGGATACAGATACGCAGTATTTT,CASSPYSGRDTDTQYF,TRBD2,TRBJ2-3,TRBV18
TGTGCCAGCAGTGTTTCGGGGGGCCCCTACGAGCAGTACTTC,CASSVSGGPYEQYF,NA,TRBJ2-7,TRBV2